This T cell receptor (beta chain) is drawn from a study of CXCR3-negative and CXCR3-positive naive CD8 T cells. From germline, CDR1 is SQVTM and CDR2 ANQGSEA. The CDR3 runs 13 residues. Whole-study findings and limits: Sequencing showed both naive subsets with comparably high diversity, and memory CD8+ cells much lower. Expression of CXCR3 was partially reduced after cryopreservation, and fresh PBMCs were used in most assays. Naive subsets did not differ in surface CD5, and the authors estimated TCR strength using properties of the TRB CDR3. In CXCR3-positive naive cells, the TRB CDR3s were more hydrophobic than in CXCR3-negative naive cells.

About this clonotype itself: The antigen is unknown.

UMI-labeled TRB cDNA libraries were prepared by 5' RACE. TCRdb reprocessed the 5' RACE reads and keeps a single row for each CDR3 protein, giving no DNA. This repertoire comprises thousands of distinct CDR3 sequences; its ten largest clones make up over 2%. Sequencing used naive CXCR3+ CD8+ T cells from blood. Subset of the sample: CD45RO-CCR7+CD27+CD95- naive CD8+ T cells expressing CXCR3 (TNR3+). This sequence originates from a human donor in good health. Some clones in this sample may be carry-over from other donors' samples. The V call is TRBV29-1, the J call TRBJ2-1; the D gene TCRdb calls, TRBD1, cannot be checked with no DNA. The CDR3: CSVFLGAGNEQFF.